This TCR beta chain comes out of a study of long-term antiretroviral therapy in people with HIV. V was trimmed by 0 bases and J by 0 bases, leaving 17 bases between them. There are 19 residues in the CDR3. CDR1 LGHNA and CDR2 YSLEER come from the germline V gene. A v3.0 immunoSEQ assay was performed at survey level. Per-sample sequencing targets were roughly 40,000-50,000 T-cell genomes. Profiling relied on immunoSEQ multiplex PCR, and the TCRdb table lists in-frame clones only, not all of them. The sample includes 20,000 to 25,000 clones, around 89% of them seen just once. The receptor comes from a man aged 55-75 years with HIV. Here the sequenced sample was unsorted PBMCs, taken 2.3 years after starting antiretroviral therapy. The chain has TRBV4-3 and TRBJ2-2; D is perhaps TRBD2 (6 bases). The CDR3 nucleotides read TGCGCCAGCAGCCAAGAGGAGGTAGCGGAGAAGTCGAACACCGGGGAGCTGTTTTTT. Protein product: CASSQEEVAEKSNTGELFF.